This TCR beta chain emerged from a study of cytomegalovirus exposure and HLA in healthy donors. The PCR ran on 60 Vbeta and 13 Jbeta primers. Study processing details: Later reanalysis found about 80 million unique TCR beta chains, 9 million to 12 million of them shared. Sequencing used immunoSEQ multiplex PCR; TCRdb keeps in-frame clones, though not all of them. The V and J calls and clone size are taken from that table; D and trimming were inferred from the DNA. Of 140,000 to 150,000 clones in the sample, 65% to 80% were seen once. Study conclusions and caveats: In an earlier analysis, about 87% or about 30%: the productive usage of most TCR beta V segments. Near-uniform donor sequencing depth was presumed by presence/absence analyses. The authors listed about 170 TCR beta chains as cytomegalovirus-associated.

The V gene's germline CDR1 is ENHRY and CDR2 SYGVKD. CDR3 size: 15 residues. The V gene lost 2 bases and the J gene lost 1 base, with 9 bases spanning the gap. As for this clone: Its antigen is unidentified.

The receptor comes from a man younger than 40 in good health and CMV-seronegative. The source material was PBMCs. The chain recombines TRBV10-3 with TRBJ2-1, with a tentative D call TRBD2 (6 bases). The CDR3 here is CAISEASVSYNEQFF. CDR3 sequence (DNA): TGTGCCATCAGTGAGGCTAGCGTGTCCTACAATGAGCAGTTCTTC.